Shown below are 7 T cell receptor beta chains from a single sample sequenced in a study of radiotherapy plus CTLA-4 blockade in lung cancer. The table came from immunoSEQ multiplex PCR; TCRdb's copy has only in-frame clones and leaves some out. The table shows just over 60,000 clones, with approximately 80% occurring only once. Sequencing was performed on peripheral blood, taken from a patient treated with radiotherapy plus ipilimumab. The receptors originated from a human donor with non-small cell lung cancer who had a complete response to radiotherapy plus ipilimumab.

This clone showed up just a few times. Other DNA sequences in this sample translate to the same CDR3. This chain links TRBV27 with TRBJ1-1; a weak D match, TRBD1 (6 bases). The germline gives CDR1 MNHEY, CDR2 SMNVEV (reference sequence). V was clipped by 6 bases and J by 2 bases, with 10 bases between them. This CDR3 contains 13 residues. The CDR3 DNA sequence: TGTGCCAGCAGCCAACAGGGAAACACTGAAGCTTTCTTT. Translated: CASSQQGNTEAFF.

This chain connects TRBV2 to TRBJ2-7; D gene uncertain. The CDR3 sequence is 13 residues long. Between the trimmed V and J ends, which lost 1 base and 1 base, there was a span of 5 bases. Per germline, CDR1 SNHLY and CDR2 FYNNEI. CDR3 in DNA: TGTGCCAGCAGTGAAGGACTGTCCTACGAGCAGTACGTC. This encodes CASSEGLSYEQYV.

The V call is TRBV11-3, the J call TRBJ2-2; 14 nucleotides align to TRBD2. V lost 6 bases to trimming and J lost 1 base; unmatched junction nucleotides: 7. This CDR3 region has 18 residues. Germline loops: CDR1 SGHNT, CDR2 YENEEA. The CDR3, as DNA: TGTGCCAGCAGGTTGACTAGCGGGAGGGCCCGGAACACCGGGGAGCTGTTTTTT. Protein: CASRLTSGRARNTGELFF.

The chain employs TRBV11-2 and TRBJ1-2, with D possibly being TRBD1 (6 bases). The CDR3 is 12 residues long. CDR1 and CDR2 (germline): SGHAT, FQNNGV. Trimming removed 8 bases from V and 8 bases from J, with 15 bases in between. As DNA, the CDR3 is TGTGCCAGCCTCCGGCACCAGGGGGGCTACACCTTC. This codes for CASLRHQGGYTF.

The V call is TRBV7-2, the J call TRBJ1-1, with D tentatively TRBD1 (6 bases). Germline V gene sequence: CDR1 SGHTA, CDR2 FQGNSA. The length of the CDR3 is 14 residues. V gave up 6 bases and J gave up 5 bases, with 16 bases separating them. The CDR3 nucleotides are TGTGCCAGCAGTCCCCAGGGGCGCAGGACTGAAGCTTTCTTT. Translated, it gives CASSPQGRRTEAFF.

This chain links TRBV19 with TRBJ2-3, with 8 bases aligning to TRBD1. The CDR3 has 17 residues. Trimming cost V 7 bases and J 5 bases; bases outside gene matches: 17. Germline loops: CDR1 LNHDA, CDR2 SQIVND (reference sequence). CDR3 amino acids: CASTLSPGQGRGDTQYF. DNA of the CDR3: TGTGCCAGTACCCTGAGTCCAGGACAGGGTAGAGGAGATACGCAGTATTTT.

The chain uses TRBV6-1 and TRBJ2-1; D may match TRBD1 or TRBD2 (5 bases each). With 1 base removed from V and 12 bases from J, the gap between germline ends came to 16 bases. Germline V gene sequence: CDR1 MNHNS, CDR2 SASEGT. The CDR3 has 14 residues. As DNA, the CDR3 is TGTGCCAGCAGTGAAGATAAGGGGAGCGGTGGGCAGTTCTTC. This gives the protein CASSEDKGSGGQFF.